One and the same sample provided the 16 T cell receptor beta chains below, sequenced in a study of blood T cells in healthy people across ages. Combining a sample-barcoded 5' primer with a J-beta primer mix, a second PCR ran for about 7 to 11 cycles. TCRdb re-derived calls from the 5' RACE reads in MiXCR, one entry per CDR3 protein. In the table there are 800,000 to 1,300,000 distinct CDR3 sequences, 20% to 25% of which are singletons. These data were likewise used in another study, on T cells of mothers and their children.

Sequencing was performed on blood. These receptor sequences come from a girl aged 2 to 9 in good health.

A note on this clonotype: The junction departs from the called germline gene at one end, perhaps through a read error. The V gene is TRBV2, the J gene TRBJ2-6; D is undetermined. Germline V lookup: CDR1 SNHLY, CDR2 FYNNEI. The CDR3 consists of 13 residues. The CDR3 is CASTETGANVLTF. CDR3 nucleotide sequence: TGTGCCAGCACTGAAACTGGGGCCAACGTCCTGACTTTC.

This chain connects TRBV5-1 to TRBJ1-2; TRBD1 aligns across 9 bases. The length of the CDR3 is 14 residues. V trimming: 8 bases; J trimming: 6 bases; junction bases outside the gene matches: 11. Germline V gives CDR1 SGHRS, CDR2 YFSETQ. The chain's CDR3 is CASSLGQGGDGYTF. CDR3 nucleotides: TGCGCCAGTAGCCTGGGACAGGGCGGAGATGGCTACACCTTC.

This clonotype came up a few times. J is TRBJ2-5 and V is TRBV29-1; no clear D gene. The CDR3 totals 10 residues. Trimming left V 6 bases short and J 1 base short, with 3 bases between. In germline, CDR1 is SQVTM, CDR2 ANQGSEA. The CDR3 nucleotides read TGCAGCGTCTTCCAAGAGACCCAGTACTTC. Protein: CSVFQETQYF.

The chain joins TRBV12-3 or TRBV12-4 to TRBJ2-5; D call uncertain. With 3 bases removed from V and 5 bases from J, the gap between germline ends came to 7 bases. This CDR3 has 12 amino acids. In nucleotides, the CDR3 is TGTGCCAGCAGTTTCTACGGCGAGACCCAGTACTTC. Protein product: CASSFYGETQYF.

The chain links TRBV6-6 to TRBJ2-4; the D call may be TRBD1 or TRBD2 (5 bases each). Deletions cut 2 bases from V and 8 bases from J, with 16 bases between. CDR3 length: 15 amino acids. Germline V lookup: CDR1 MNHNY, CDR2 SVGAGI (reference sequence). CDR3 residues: CASSYPTWGKDIQYF. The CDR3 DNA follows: TGTGCCAGCAGTTACCCTACGTGGGGGAAGGACATTCAGTACTTC.

The CDR3, as DNA: TGTGCCAGTATACCAGGACAGGGATGGGGTGGCTACACCTTC. This encodes CASIPGQGWGGYTF. The chain joins TRBV19 to TRBJ1-2, with 8 bases lining up with TRBD1. The CDR3 runs to 14 residues. J was trimmed by 7 bases and V by 7 bases; bases with no gene match: 11. CDR1 and CDR2 (germline): LNHDA, SQIVND (reference sequence).

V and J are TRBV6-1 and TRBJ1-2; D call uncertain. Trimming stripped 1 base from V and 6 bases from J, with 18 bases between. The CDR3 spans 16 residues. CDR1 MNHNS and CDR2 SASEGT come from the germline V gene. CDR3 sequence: CASSEDDEVKGDGYTF. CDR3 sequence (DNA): TGTGCCAGCAGTGAAGATGACGAGGTTAAGGGTGATGGCTACACCTTC.

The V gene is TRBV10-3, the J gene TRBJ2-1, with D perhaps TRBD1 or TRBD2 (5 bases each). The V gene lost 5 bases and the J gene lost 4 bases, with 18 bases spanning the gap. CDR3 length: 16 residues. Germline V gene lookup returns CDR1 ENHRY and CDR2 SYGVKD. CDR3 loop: CAISPRGGDQYNEQFF. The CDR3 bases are TGTGCCATCAGTCCCCGAGGTGGGGACCAGTACAATGAGCAGTTCTTC.

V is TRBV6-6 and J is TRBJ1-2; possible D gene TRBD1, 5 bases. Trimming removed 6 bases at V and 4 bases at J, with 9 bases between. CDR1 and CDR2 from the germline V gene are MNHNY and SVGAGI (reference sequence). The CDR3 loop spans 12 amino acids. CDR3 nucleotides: TGTGCCAGCAGACCGGACATCTATGGCTACACCTTC. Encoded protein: CASRPDIYGYTF.

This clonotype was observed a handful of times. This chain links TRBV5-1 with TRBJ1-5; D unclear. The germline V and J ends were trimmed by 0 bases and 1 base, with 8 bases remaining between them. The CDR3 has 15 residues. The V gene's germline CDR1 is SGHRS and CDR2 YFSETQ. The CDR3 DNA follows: TGCGCCAGCAGCTTGGAAAACAGAAGCAATCAGCCCCAGCATTTT. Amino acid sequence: CASSLENRSNQPQHF.

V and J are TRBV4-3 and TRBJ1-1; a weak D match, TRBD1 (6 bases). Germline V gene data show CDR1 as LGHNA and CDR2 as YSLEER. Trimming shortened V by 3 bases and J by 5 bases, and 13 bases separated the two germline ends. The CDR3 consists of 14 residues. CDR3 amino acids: CASSQMGGATEAFF. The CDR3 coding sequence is TGCGCCAGCAGCCAGATGGGGGGCGCAACTGAAGCTTTCTTT.

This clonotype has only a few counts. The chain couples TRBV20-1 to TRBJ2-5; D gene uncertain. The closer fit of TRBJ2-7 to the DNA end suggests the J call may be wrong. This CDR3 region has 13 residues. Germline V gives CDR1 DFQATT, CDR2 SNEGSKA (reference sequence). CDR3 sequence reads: CSATHDGSYEQYF. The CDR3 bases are TGCAGTGCTACCCACGACGGCTCCTACGAGCAGTACTTC.

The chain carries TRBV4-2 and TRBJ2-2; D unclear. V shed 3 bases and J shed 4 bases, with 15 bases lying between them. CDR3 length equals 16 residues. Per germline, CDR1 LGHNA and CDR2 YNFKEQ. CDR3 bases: TGTGCCAGCAGCCACCCCCGCGGATTTGGCACCGGGGAGCTGTTTTTT. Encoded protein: CASSHPRGFGTGELFF.

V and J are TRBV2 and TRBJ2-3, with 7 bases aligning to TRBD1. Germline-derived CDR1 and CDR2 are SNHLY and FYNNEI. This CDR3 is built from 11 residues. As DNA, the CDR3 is TGTGCAACAAACAGGGGAAGGACGCAGTATTTT. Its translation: CATNRGRTQYF.

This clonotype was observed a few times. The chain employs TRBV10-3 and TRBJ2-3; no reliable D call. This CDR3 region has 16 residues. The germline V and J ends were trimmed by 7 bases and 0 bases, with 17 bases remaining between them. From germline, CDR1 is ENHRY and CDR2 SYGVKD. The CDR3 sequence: CAIKISPSSSTDTQYF. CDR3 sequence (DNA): TGTGCCATCAAAATAAGCCCGAGCTCTAGCACAGATACGCAGTATTTT.

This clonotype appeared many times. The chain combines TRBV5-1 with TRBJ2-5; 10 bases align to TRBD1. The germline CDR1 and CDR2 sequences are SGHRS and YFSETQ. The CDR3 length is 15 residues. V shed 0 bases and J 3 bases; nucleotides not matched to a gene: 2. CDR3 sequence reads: CASSLGQGAEETQYF. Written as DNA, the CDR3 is TGCGCCAGCAGCTTGGGACAGGGGGCCGAAGAGACCCAGTACTTC.